The 9 T cell receptor beta chains below come from one sample, sequenced in a study of blood T cell repertoires in COVID-19. Assay: immunoSEQ multiplex PCR; the TCRdb copy retains only in-frame clones and omits some. Here the sample spans approximately 500,000 clones, about 88% being singletons. Sequencing was performed on peripheral blood. The origin of the receptors is a woman aged 50 to 65 with COVID-19, enrolled during active disease.

The J gene is TRBJ1-5, the V gene TRBV9; unclear D gene. The CDR3 contains 13 residues. V dropped 3 bases and J dropped 0 bases, with 4 bases sitting between them. The germline CDR1 and CDR2 sequences are SGDLS and YYNGEE. The CDR3 here is CASSAYSNQPQHF. CDR3 DNA: TGTGCCAGCAGCGCTTATAGCAATCAGCCCCAGCATTTT.

Remarks on this clone: This sample includes further DNA sequences coding for the same CDR3. This chain links TRBV2 with TRBJ1-5, with D perhaps matching TRBD1 (6 bases). V lost 5 bases, J lost 0 bases, and 11 bases lay in between. This CDR3 region has 15 residues. The germline CDR1 and CDR2 sequences are SNHLY and FYNNEI. The CDR3 region has the DNA TGTGCCAGCAGTTCGGACAGAGATAGCAATCAGCCCCAGCATTTT. Translated: CASSSDRDSNQPQHF. Variable domain in full (rest from reference TRBV2 and TRBJ1-5): EPEVTQTPSHQVTQMGQEVILRCVPISNHLYFYWYRQILGQKVEFLVSFYNNEISEKSEIFDDQFSVERPDGSNFTLKIRSTKLEDSAMYFCASSSDRDSNQPQHFGDGTRLSIL.

This chain connects TRBV5-6 to TRBJ2-6; D ambiguous. The CDR3 consists of 17 residues. The V and J ends lost 0 bases and 8 bases respectively, with 18 bases between them. The germline V gene has CDR1 SGHDT and CDR2 YYEEEE. The CDR3 loop is CASSLGLGDLLPNVLTF. The CDR3 DNA is TGTGCCAGCAGCTTGGGATTGGGCGACCTCTTACCCAACGTCCTGACTTTC.

The chain uses TRBV7-6 and TRBJ1-2; 10 nucleotides match TRBD1. Trimming removed 5 bases from V and 7 bases from J; junction bases left unmatched: 7. Germline assignment: CDR1 SGHVS and CDR2 FNYEAQ. The CDR3 length is 14 residues. CDR3 region: CASSPDRGQRGYTF. The CDR3 DNA follows: TGTGCCAGCAGCCCTGACAGGGGGCAACGTGGCTACACCTTC.

This clone was observed a single time. Additional DNA sequences in this sample encode the identical CDR3. The chain has TRBV7-8 and TRBJ1-2; no reliable D call. The germline gives CDR1 SGHVS, CDR2 FQNEAQ. The CDR3 contains 13 residues. Trimming removed 1 base from V and 4 bases from J, with 7 bases in between. The CDR3 spells CASSLDSFYGYTF. As DNA, the CDR3 is TGTGCCAGCAGCTTAGACAGCTTCTATGGCTACACCTTC.

The V call is TRBV9, the J call TRBJ2-1; D unresolved. V lost 0 bases and J 3 bases, leaving 7 bases between the germline ends. The V gene's germline CDR1 is SGDLS and CDR2 YYNGEE. This CDR3 has 14 amino acids. The CDR3 DNA reads TGTGCCAGCAGCGTAGGAACAGTCTACAATGAGCAGTTCTTC. This gives the protein CASSVGTVYNEQFF. The full variable domain, with the rest looked up from reference TRBV9 and TRBJ2-1, is DSGVTQTPKHLITATGQRVTLRCSPRSGDLSVYWYQQSLDQGLQFLIQYYNGEERAKGNILERFSAQQFPDLHSELNLSSLELGDSALYFCASSVGTVYNEQFFGPGTRLTVL.

In DNA, the CDR3 is TGTGCCAGCAGCGGGGGACACCTCACAGATACGCAGTATTTT. As protein: CASSGGHLTDTQYF. The chain couples TRBV7-7 to TRBJ2-3, with D tentatively TRBD1 (6 bases). CDR3 size: 14 residues. V was trimmed by 5 bases and J by 2 bases, leaving 11 bases between them. Germline CDR1 SSHAT, CDR2 FNYEAQ (reference sequence).

The chain uses TRBV5-1 and TRBJ1-5; D not certain. CDR3 length: 14 residues. The V and J ends lost 1 base and 7 bases respectively, with 12 bases between them. Germline V gene sequence: CDR1 SGHRS, CDR2 YFSETQ. CDR3 in DNA: TGCGCCAGCAGCTTGACTGGGCGGGGACAGCCCCAGCATTTT. This codes for CASSLTGRGQPQHF.

V and J are TRBV7-8 and TRBJ2-7; D is unclear. The CDR3 runs to 15 residues. Germline V CDR1 and CDR2: SGHVS, FQNEAQ. The V and J ends lost 4 bases and 0 bases respectively, with 13 bases between them. The CDR3 DNA follows: TGTGCCAGCAGCTCCAGTCGCACCTCCTCCTACGAGCAGTACTTC. Translation: CASSSSRTSSYEQYF.